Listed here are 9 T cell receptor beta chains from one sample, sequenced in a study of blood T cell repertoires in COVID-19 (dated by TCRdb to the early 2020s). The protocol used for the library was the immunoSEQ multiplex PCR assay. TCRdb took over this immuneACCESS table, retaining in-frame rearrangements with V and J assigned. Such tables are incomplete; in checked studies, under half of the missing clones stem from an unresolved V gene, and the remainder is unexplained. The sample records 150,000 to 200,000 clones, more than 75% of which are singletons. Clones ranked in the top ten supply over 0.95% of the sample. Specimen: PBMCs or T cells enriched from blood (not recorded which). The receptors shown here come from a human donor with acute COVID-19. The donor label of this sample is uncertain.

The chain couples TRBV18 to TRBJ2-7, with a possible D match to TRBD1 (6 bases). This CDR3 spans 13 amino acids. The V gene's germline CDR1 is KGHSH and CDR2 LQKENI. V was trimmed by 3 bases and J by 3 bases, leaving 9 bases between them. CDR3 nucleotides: TGTGCCAGCTCACCTGCAGGGGTCTACGAGCAGTACTTC. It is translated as CASSPAGVYEQYF.

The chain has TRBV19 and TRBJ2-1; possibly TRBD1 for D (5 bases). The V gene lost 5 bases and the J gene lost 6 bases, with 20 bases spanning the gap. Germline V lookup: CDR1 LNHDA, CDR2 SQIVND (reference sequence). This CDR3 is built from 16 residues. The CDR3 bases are TGTGCCAGTAGTGAAGGGGTCCGGGCCTACTCCAATGAGCAGTTCTTC. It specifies CASSEGVRAYSNEQFF.

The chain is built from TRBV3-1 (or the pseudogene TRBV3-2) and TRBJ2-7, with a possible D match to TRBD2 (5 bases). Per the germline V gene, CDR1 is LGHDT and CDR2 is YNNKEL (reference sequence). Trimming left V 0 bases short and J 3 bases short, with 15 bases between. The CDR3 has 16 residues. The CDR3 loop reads CASSQEWNRRGYEQYF. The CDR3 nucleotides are TGTGCCAGCAGCCAAGAGTGGAACAGACGGGGCTACGAGCAGTACTTC.

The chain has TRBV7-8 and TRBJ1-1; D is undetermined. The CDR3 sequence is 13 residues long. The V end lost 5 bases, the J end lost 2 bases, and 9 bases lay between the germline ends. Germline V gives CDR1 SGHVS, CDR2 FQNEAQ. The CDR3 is CASSPRENTEAFF. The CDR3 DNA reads TGTGCCAGCAGCCCACGGGAAAACACTGAAGCTTTCTTT.

CDR3 nucleotides: TGTGCCAGCAGCTTACTACCCTCCACAGGGGGTGACTACGAGCAGTACTTC. This translates into CASSLLPSTGGDYEQYF. The V and J genes are TRBV7-2 and TRBJ2-7, with TRBD1 matching 8 bases. Germline V gene sequence: CDR1 SGHTA, CDR2 FQGNSA. After removal of 2 bases from V and 3 bases from J, the junction contained 12 bases not matched to a gene. The CDR3 sequence is 17 residues long. The full variable domain, completed using reference TRBV7-2 and TRBJ2-7, is GAGVSQSPSNKVTEKGKDVELRCDPISGHTALYWYRQSLGQGLEFLIYFQGNSAPDKSGLPSDRFSAERTGGSVSTLTIQRTQQEDSAVYLCASSLLPSTGGDYEQYFGPGTRLTVT.

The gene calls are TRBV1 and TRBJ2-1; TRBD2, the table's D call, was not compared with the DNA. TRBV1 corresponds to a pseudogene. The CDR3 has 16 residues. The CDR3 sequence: CTSASSGGAGVNEQFF. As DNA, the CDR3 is TGCACCAGCGCCAGTAGCGGGGGGGCCGGGGTCAATGAGCAGTTCTTC.

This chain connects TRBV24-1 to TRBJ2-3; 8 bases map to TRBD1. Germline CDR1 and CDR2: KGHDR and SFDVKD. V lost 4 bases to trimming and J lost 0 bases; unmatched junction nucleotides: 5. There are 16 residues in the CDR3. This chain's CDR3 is CATSDRRQGSTDTQYF. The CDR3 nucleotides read TGTGCCACCAGTGACCGCCGACAGGGGAGCACAGATACGCAGTATTTT.

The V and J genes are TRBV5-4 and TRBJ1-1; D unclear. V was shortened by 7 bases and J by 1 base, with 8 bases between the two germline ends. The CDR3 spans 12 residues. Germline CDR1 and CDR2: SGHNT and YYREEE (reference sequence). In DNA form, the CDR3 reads TGTGCCAGCTCGCCAGAGAACACTGAAGCTTTCTTT. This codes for CASSPENTEAFF.

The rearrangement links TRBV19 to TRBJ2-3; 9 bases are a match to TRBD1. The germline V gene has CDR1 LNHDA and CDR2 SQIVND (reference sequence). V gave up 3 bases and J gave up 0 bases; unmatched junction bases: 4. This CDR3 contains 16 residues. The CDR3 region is CASSISGTGSTDTQYF. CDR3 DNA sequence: TGTGCCAGTAGTATCTCAGGGACAGGGAGCACAGATACGCAGTATTTT.